Listed here are 4 T cell receptor beta chains from one sample, sequenced in a study of cytomegalovirus exposure and HLA in healthy donors. Only in-frame clones appear in the TCRdb table, and some are missing; sequencing was by immunoSEQ multiplex PCR. Altogether 200,000 or so clones are present, 80% to 90% being singletons, with the ten largest covering just under 3%. The sequencing input was PBMCs. All receptors derive from a woman younger than 35 in good health and CMV-seronegative.

The chain combines TRBV7-3 with TRBJ2-2; 7 bases match TRBD1. CDR1 is SGHTA and CDR2 is FQGTGA in the germline V gene. The ends lost 5 bases at V and 2 bases at J; junction bases unmatched: 5. The CDR3 covers 15 residues. This CDR3 is CASSPAGGNTGELFF. CDR3 DNA sequence: TGTGCCAGCAGCCCCGCAGGGGGAAACACCGGGGAGCTGTTTTTT. The full variable domain, in which reference TRBV7-3 and TRBJ2-2 provide the parts outside the CDR3, is GAGVSQTPSNKVTEKGKYVELRCDPISGHTALYWYRQSLGQGPEFLIYFQGTGAADDSGLPNDRFFAVRPEGSVSTLKIQRTERGDSAVYLCASSPAGGNTGELFFGEGSRLTVL.

The rearrangement uses TRBV5-5 and TRBJ1-2; 8 positions agree with TRBD1. Germline CDR1 SGHKS, CDR2 YYEKEE (reference sequence). The V segment lost 1 base and the J segment 3 bases; nucleotides outside the gene matches: 11. The CDR3 sequence is 17 residues long. CDR3 protein: CASSLNRGGTRDYGYTF. The CDR3, as DNA: TGTGCCAGCAGCTTGAACAGGGGGGGAACTCGGGACTATGGCTACACCTTC.

V is TRBV7-9 and J is TRBJ2-3; tentative D call: TRBD1 (5 bases). Germline V gene data show CDR1 as SEHNR and CDR2 as FQNEAQ (reference sequence). This CDR3 is 15 amino acids long. The V and J ends lost 5 bases and 9 bases respectively, with 21 bases between them. CDR3 bases: TGTGCCAGCAGCCCTAAAGGTAGCACCACAGGCACGCAGTATTTT. Its protein is CASSPKGSTTGTQYF.

The chain is built from TRBV7-2 and TRBJ1-2, with a weak D call TRBD1 (5 bases). This CDR3 spans 14 amino acids. The germline V gene has CDR1 SGHTA and CDR2 FQGNSA. V was pared by 0 bases and J by 4 bases, with 9 bases between. The CDR3 protein is CASSLAEGAYGYTF. CDR3 nucleotides: TGTGCCAGCAGCTTAGCGGAAGGGGCCTATGGCTACACCTTC. Full variable domain (missing parts from reference TRBV7-2 and TRBJ1-2): GAGVSQSPSNKVTEKGKDVELRCDPISGHTALYWYRQSLGQGLEFLIYFQGNSAPDKSGLPSDRFSAERTGGSVSTLTIQRTQQEDSAVYLCASSLAEGAYGYTFGSGTRLTVV.